This TCR beta chain was recorded in a study of blood T cell repertoires in COVID-19. Study-wide context: T cells, B-cell-depleted T cells, or PBMCs supplied cDNA or gDNA.

Produced via immunoSEQ multiplex PCR; TCRdb's table is partial and in-frame only. The sample holds about 330,000 clones, 92% seen once. The cohort comprised adults aged 18 to 89 years residing in about two dozen US areas. Clinical history reported by participants formed the basis on which cohorts were assigned. Recovered status in Cohort 3 required two negative PCRs, clearance, or symptom resolution. From germline, CDR1 is DFQATT and CDR2 SNEGSKA (reference sequence). The V and J ends lost 3 bases and 4 bases respectively, with 6 bases between them. The CDR3 is made up of 11 amino acids. This rearrangement joins TRBV20-1 to TRBJ1-1; D not resolved. This TCR came from a woman in her twenties or thirties who had recovered from COVID-19. Sequencing was carried out using PBMCs or T cells enriched from blood (not recorded which). Here the CDR3 DNA reads TGCAGTGCTAGTAGCGGCACTGAAGCTTTCTTT. Protein: CSASSGTEAFF.